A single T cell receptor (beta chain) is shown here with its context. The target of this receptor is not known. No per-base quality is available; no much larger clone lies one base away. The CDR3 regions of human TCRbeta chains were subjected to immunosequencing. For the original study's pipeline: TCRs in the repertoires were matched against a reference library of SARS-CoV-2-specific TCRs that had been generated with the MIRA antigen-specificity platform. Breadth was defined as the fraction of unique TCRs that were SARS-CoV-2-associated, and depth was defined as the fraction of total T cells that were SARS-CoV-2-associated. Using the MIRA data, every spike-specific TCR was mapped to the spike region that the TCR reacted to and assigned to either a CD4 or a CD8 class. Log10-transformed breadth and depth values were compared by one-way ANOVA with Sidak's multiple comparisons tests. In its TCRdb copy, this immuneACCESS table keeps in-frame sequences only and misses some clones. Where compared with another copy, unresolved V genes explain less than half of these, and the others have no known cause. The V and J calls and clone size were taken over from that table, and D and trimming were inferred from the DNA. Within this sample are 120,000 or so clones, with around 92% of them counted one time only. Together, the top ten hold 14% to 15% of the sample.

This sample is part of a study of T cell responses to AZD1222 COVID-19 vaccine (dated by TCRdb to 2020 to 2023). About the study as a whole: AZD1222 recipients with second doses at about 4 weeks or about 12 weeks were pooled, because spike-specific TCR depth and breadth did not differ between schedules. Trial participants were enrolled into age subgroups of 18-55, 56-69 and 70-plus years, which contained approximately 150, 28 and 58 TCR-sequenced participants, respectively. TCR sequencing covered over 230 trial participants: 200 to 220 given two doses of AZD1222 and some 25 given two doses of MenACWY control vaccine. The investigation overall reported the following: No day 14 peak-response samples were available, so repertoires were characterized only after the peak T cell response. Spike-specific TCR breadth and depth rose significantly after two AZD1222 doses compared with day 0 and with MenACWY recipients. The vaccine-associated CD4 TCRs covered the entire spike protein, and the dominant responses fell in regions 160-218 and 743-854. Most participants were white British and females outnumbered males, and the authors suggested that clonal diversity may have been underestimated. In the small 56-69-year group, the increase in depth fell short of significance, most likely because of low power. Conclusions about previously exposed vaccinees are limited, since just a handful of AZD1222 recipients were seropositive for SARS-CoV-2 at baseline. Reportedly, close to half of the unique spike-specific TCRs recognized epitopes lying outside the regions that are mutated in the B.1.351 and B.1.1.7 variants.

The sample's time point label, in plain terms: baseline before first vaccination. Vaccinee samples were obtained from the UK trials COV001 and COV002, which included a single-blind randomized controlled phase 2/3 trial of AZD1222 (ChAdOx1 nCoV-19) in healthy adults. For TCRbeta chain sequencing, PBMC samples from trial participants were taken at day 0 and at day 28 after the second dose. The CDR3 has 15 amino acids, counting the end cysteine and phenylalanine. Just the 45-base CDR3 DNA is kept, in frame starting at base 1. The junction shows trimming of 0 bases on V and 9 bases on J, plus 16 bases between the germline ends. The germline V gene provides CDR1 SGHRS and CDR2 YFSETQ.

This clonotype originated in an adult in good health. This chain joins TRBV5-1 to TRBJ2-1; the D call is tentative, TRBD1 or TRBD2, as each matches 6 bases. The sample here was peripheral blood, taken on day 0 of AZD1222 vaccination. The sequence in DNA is TGCGCCAGCAGCTTGGGGACTCCTGGAGGGGGTGAGCAGTTCTTC. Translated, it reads CASSLGTPGGGEQFF.